These 17 T cell receptor beta chains came from one sample sequenced in a study of blood T cell repertoires in COVID-19. Only in-frame clones appear in the TCRdb table, and some are missing; sequencing was by immunoSEQ multiplex PCR. The profile shows about 97,000 clones, roughly 92% of them singletons. The sample consisted of peripheral blood. The source of these receptors is a man over 45 with active COVID-19.

This chain links TRBV19 with TRBJ2-7; D unclear. The germline V gene has CDR1 LNHDA and CDR2 SQIVND (reference sequence). The CDR3 has 14 amino acids. Trimming left V 1 base short and J 1 base short, with 8 bases between. The chain's CDR3 is CASSIGGTSYEQYF. CDR3 nucleotide sequence: TGTGCCAGTAGTATAGGTGGCACATCCTACGAGCAGTACTTC.

This chain uses TRBV5-1 with TRBJ2-7, with D possibly matching TRBD1 (6 bases). The germline V and J ends were trimmed by 0 bases and 6 bases, with 13 bases remaining between them. Per germline, CDR1 SGHRS and CDR2 YFSETQ. CDR3 size: 14 residues. This CDR3 is CASSLAPGASEQYF. CDR3 nucleotides: TGCGCCAGCAGCTTGGCACCAGGGGCCTCCGAGCAGTACTTC.

The V gene is TRBV5-1, the J gene TRBJ2-1; 7 bases fit TRBD1. V shed 4 bases, J shed 9 bases, and the junction held 7 bases outside the gene matches. The CDR3 is made up of 13 amino acids. Per the germline V gene, CDR1 is SGHRS and CDR2 is YFSETQ. CDR3 protein: CASSEQGSGEQFF. Here the CDR3 DNA reads TGCGCCAGCAGCGAACAGGGGAGTGGTGAGCAGTTCTTC. Filled out from reference TRBV5-1 and TRBJ2-1, the complete variable domain reads KAGVTQTPRYLIKTRGQQVTLSCSPISGHRSVSWYQQTPGQGLQFLFEYFSETQRNKGNFPGRFSGRQFSNSRSEMNVSTLELGDSALYLCASSEQGSGEQFFGPGTRLTVL.

The chain recombines TRBV28 with TRBJ2-2; TRBD2 matches at 7 bases. V was pared by 5 bases and J by 5 bases, with 5 bases of the junction left unmatched. The CDR3 sequence is 14 residues long. Looked up from germline, CDR1 is MDHEN and CDR2 is SYDVKM. This chain's CDR3 is CASSLGTITGELFF. The CDR3 region has the DNA TGTGCCAGCAGTCTAGGGACTATTACCGGGGAGCTGTTTTTT.

This clone has more than one count but fewer than ten. The V gene is TRBV15, the J gene TRBJ2-7; 8 nucleotides align to TRBD1. The CDR3 is 13 amino acids. With 3 bases clipped from V and 3 bases from J, the junction kept 1 base outside the gene matches. Germline V lookup: CDR1 LNHNV, CDR2 YYDKDF (reference sequence). CDR3 in amino acids: CATSRDRVYEQYF. CDR3 nucleotides: TGTGCCACCAGCAGGGACAGGGTCTACGAGCAGTACTTC.

The chain joins TRBV18 to TRBJ1-5, with TRBD1 as a possible D gene (6 bases). The germline V gene encodes CDR1 KGHSH and CDR2 LQKENI. V was pared by 4 bases and J by 7 bases, with 11 bases between. This CDR3 region has 13 residues. This CDR3 reads CASSQGQLQPQHF. The CDR3 DNA follows: TGTGCCAGCTCACAGGGACAATTACAGCCCCAGCATTTT. Combining the CDR3 with reference TRBV18 and TRBJ1-5 gives the whole variable domain NAGVMQNPRHLVRRRGQEARLRCSPMKGHSHVYWYRQLPEEGLKFMVYLQKENIIDESGMPKERFSAEFPKEGPSILRIQQVVRGDSAAYFCASSQGQLQPQHFGDGTRLSIL.

This clone appeared a few times. The chain is built from TRBV6-6 and TRBJ1-2; the D gene is possibly TRBD1 (5 bases). V gave up 2 bases and J gave up 6 bases, with 13 bases separating them. The CDR3 has 14 amino acids. Germline V gene sequence: CDR1 MNHNY, CDR2 SVGAGI (reference sequence). The CDR3 region has the DNA TGTGCCAGCAGTTACCCCCTAGGGGATGATGGCTACACCTTC. Translated: CASSYPLGDDGYTF.

The V gene is TRBV7-2, the J gene TRBJ2-1; 10 positions agree with TRBD2. The CDR3 runs to 14 residues. Losses at the gene ends were 5 bases for V and 9 bases for J; bases not matched to a gene: 7. CDR1 is SGHTA, CDR2 FQGNSA, per germline. CDR3 sequence: CASSPLAGVLEQFF. The CDR3 nucleotides read TGTGCCAGCAGCCCTCTAGCGGGAGTTCTTGAGCAGTTCTTC.

The chain employs TRBV10-3 and TRBJ2-1; D is perhaps TRBD2 (6 bases). The germline V gene encodes CDR1 ENHRY and CDR2 SYGVKD. The CDR3 contains 12 residues. V lost 5 bases and J 6 bases, leaving 8 bases between the germline ends. The CDR3 region is CAISRDFNEQFF. In nucleotides, the CDR3 is TGTGCCATCAGTAGGGACTTCAATGAGCAGTTCTTC.

This chain links TRBV27 with TRBJ2-7; D is perhaps TRBD1 (6 bases). The CDR3 consists of 16 residues. Germline V lookup: CDR1 MNHEY, CDR2 SMNVEV (reference sequence). Trimming took off 0 bases at V and 3 bases at J, with 15 bases between the two ends. The CDR3 is CASSLSGRGEFYEQYF. The CDR3 DNA follows: TGTGCCAGCAGTTTATCTGGCAGGGGCGAATTCTACGAGCAGTACTTC.

This chain uses TRBV20-1 with TRBJ1-6; D is uncertain. Germline CDR1 is DFQATT and CDR2 is SNEGSKA (reference sequence). The ends were cut back, 1 base at V and 9 bases at J, with 4 bases in the middle. The length of the CDR3 is 11 residues. Here the CDR3 reads CSARGGSPLHF. CDR3 nucleotide sequence: TGCAGTGCTAGAGGCGGTTCACCCCTCCACTTT.

The V call is TRBV2, the J call TRBJ2-2; the D gene is possibly TRBD2 (6 bases). The CDR3 is 13 residues long. Trimming cost V 6 bases and J 1 base, with 6 bases left between them. Germline V gives CDR1 SNHLY, CDR2 FYNNEI. The CDR3 DNA is TGTGCCAGCAGGCGGGAGAACACCGGGGAGCTGTTTTTT. Encoded protein: CASRRENTGELFF.

This clone was detected only once. The rearrangement links TRBV7-9 to TRBJ2-1; a weak D match, TRBD2 (5 bases). The CDR3 covers 16 residues. Germline V gene sequence: CDR1 SEHNR, CDR2 FQNEAQ (reference sequence). Between the trimmed V and J ends, which lost 8 bases and 0 bases, there was a span of 17 bases. This CDR3 is CASGNPAAPSYNEQFF. The CDR3 nucleotides are TGTGCCAGCGGGAACCCAGCGGCCCCCTCCTACAATGAGCAGTTCTTC.

This clone came up a few times. The V and J genes are TRBV2 and TRBJ1-6, with D maybe TRBD1 (5 bases). Per germline, CDR1 SNHLY and CDR2 FYNNEI. Trimming left V 9 bases short and J 7 bases short, with 16 bases between. The CDR3 sequence is 14 residues long. The CDR3 DNA reads as TGTGCCAGTAGAGAACAGGCTTTCAATTCACCCCTCCACTTT. The encoded protein is CASREQAFNSPLHF.

CDR3 sequence: CASRPRQSLSTNEKLFF. For the CDR3, the DNA is TGTGCCAGCAGACCCCGACAGAGCCTTTCAACTAATGAAAAACTGTTTTTT. The chain uses TRBV7-3 and TRBJ1-4, with D possibly TRBD1 on 5 matching bases. This CDR3 has 17 residues. Germline V gives CDR1 SGHTA, CDR2 FQGTGA. Deletions cut 6 bases from V and 0 bases from J, with 17 bases between.

Remarks on this clone: At the DNA level, this CDR3 is encoded by other sequences in the same sample as well. The chain couples TRBV3-1 (or the pseudogene TRBV3-2) to TRBJ1-1; possibly TRBD1 for D (5 bases). This CDR3 spans 15 amino acids. With 0 bases removed from V and 4 bases from J, the gap between germline ends came to 12 bases. Germline V gene data show CDR1 as LGHDT and CDR2 as YNNKEL (reference sequence). The CDR3: CASSQDRDVGTEAFF. Here the CDR3 DNA reads TGTGCCAGCAGCCAAGACAGGGATGTTGGCACTGAAGCTTTCTTT.

This chain joins TRBV28 and TRBJ2-7, with D possibly matching TRBD1 (6 bases). V was pared by 6 bases and J by 5 bases, with 8 bases between. This CDR3 has 11 amino acids. Germline assignment: CDR1 MDHEN and CDR2 SYDVKM. CDR3 residues: CASRRQDEQYF. The CDR3 DNA follows: TGTGCCAGCAGGCGACAGGACGAGCAGTACTTC.